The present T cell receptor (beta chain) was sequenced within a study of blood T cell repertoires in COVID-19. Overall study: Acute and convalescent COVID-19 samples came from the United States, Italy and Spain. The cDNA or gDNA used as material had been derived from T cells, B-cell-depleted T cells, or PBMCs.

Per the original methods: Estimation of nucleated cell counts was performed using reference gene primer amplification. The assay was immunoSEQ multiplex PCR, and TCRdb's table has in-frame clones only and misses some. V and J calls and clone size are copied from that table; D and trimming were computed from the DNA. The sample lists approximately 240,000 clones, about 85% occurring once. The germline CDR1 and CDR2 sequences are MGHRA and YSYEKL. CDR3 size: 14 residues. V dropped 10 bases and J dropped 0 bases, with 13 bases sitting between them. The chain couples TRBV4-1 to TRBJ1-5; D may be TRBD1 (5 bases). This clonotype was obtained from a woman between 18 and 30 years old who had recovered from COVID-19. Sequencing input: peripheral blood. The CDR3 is CATSQEYSNQPQHF. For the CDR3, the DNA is TGCGCCACCTCACAGGAATATAGCAATCAGCCCCAGCATTTT.